This TCR beta chain was sequenced for a study of glioma-infiltrating T cells. CDR1 MNHNS and CDR2 SASEGT come from the germline V gene. V was clipped by 6 bases and J by 2 bases, with 11 bases between them. The CDR3 has 13 residues. In this sample, this clonotype turned up many times. Amplification of TCR alpha and beta CDR3 regions from RNA used iRepertoire nested multiplex PCR. TCRdb re-called the multiplex PCR reads with MiXCR, one entry per CDR3 protein. Seen here are approximately 11,000 distinct CDR3 sequences, approximately 26% observed once, and the top ten hold about two fifths. Sequencing input: glioma tissue, nonneoplastic brain tissue, or PBMCs (not recorded which). The rearrangement joins TRBV6-1 to TRBJ2-7; D perhaps matches TRBD2 (6 bases). The source is a human donor with low-grade glioma or glioblastoma, undergoing nonglioma brain surgery, or in good health (not recorded which). The CDR3 DNA is TGTGCCAGCAGGGGGGGTTCGGCCTACGAGCAGTACTTC. It yields the protein CASRGGSAYEQYF.